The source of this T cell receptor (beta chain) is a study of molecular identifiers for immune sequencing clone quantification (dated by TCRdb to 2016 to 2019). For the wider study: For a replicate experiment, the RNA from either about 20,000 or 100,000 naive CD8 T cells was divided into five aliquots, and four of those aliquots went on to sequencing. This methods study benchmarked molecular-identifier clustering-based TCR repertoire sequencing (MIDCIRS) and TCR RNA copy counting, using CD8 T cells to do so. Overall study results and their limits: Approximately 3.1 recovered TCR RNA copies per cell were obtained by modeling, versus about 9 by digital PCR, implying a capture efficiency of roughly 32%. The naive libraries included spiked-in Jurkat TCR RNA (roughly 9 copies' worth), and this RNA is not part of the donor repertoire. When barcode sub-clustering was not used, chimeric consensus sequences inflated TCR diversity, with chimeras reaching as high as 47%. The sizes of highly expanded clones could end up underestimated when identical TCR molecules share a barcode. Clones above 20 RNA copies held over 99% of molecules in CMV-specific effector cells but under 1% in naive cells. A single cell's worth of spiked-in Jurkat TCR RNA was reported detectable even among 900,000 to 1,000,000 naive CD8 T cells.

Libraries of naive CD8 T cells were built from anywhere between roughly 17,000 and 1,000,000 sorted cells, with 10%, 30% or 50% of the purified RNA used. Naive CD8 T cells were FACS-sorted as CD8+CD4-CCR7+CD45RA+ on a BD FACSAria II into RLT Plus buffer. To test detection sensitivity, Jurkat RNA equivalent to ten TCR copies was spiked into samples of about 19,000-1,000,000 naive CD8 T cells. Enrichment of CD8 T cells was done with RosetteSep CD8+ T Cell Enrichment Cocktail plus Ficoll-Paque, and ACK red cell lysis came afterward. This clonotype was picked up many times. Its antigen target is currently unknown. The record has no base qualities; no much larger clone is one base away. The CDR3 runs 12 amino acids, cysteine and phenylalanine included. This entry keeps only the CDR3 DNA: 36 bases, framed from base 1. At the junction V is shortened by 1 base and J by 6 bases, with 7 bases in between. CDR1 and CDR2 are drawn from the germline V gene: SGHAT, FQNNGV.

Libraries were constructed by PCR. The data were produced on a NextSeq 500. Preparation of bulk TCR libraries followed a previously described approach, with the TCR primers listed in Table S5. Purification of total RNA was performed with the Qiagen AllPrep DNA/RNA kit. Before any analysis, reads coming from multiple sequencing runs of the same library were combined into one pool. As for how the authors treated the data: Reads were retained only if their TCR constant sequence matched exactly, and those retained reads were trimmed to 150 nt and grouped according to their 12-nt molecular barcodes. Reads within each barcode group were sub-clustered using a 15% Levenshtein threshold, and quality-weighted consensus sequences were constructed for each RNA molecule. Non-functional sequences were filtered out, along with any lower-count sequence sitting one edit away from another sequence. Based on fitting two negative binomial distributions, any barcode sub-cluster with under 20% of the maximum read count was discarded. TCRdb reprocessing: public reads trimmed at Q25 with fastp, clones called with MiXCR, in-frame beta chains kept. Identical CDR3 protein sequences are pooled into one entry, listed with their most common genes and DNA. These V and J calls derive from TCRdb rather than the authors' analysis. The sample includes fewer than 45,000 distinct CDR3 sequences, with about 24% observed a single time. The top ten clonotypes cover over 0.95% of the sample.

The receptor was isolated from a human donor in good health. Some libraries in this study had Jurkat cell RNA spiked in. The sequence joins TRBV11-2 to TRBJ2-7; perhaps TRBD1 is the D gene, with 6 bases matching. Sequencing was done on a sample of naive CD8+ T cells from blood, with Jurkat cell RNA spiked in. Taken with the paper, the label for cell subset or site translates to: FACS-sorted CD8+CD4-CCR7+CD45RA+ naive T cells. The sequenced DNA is TGTGCCAGCAGCTTAGTCAGGGGCGAGCAGTACTTC. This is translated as CASSLVRGEQYF.